Below, 32 T cell receptor beta chains from the same sample are listed, as sequenced in a study of STAT5B mutations in CD4+ large granular lymphocyte leukemia. Assay: immunoSEQ multiplex PCR; the TCRdb copy retains only in-frame clones and omits some. The sample consists of tens of thousands of clones, more than 65% of them appearing once. Input material: CD4+ T cells from blood buffy coats. These receptors came from a human donor in good health.

The table lists this clone with a few counts. The CDR3 coding sequence is TGTGCCAGCAGCCCGGGGGGACACTCCAACTATGGCTACACCTTC. Translating it yields CASSPGGHSNYGYTF. V and J are TRBV7-6 and TRBJ1-2, with a possible D match to TRBD1 (6 bases). The CDR3 contains 15 residues. Germline CDR1 is SGHVS and CDR2 is FNYEAQ. V dropped 5 bases and J dropped 2 bases, with 15 bases sitting between them.

This sequence joins TRBV4-1 and TRBJ2-3, with a weak D call TRBD1 (7 bases). The CDR3 extends over 16 amino acids. The V end was cut by 4 bases, the J end by 6 bases, with 20 bases between. Germline CDR1 reads MGHRA; CDR2 reads YSYEKL. CDR3 in amino acids: CASSPGNFRGTDTQYF. CDR3 nucleotide sequence: TGCGCCAGCAGCCCCGGGAACTTCAGGGGGACTGATACGCAGTATTTT.

V gene TRBV18 combines with J gene TRBJ1-2; D uncertain. The CDR3 is 13 residues long. Trimming took off 4 bases at V and 4 bases at J, with 10 bases between the two ends. Germline CDR1 KGHSH, CDR2 LQKENI. CDR3 coding DNA: TGTGCCAGCTCACGAAGCGACACCTATGGCTACACCTTC. This encodes CASSRSDTYGYTF.

The sample holds one count of this clone. V gene TRBV27 combines with J gene TRBJ2-2; unclear D gene. Germline V CDR1 and CDR2: MNHEY, SMNVEV (reference sequence). This CDR3 comprises 17 residues. V was clipped by 4 bases and J by 6 bases, with 21 bases between them. CDR3 amino acids: CASSSPSRMGFAGELFF. The CDR3 DNA sequence: TGTGCCAGCAGTTCCCCCTCCAGGATGGGGTTCGCCGGGGAGCTGTTTTTT.

The gene calls are TRBV7-2 and TRBJ1-6, with 11 bases that match TRBD1. Germline V CDR1 and CDR2: SGHTA, FQGNSA. Germline trimming cut 4 bases from V and 0 bases from J; bases unmatched to any gene: 2. The CDR3 length is 17 residues. In DNA, the CDR3 is TGTGCCAGCAGCTCGGGGACAGGGGGCTCCTATAATTCACCCCTCCACTTT. It is translated as CASSSGTGGSYNSPLHF.

The chain uses TRBV6-4 and TRBJ2-1; 12 bases match TRBD2. Trimming removed 4 bases from V and 7 bases from J; junction bases left unmatched: 2. CDR1 is MRHNA, CDR2 SNTAGT, per germline. CDR3 length equals 14 residues. CDR3 sequence: CASSGGTSGNEQFF. The CDR3 nucleotides read TGTGCCAGCAGTGGGGGGACTAGCGGGAATGAGCAGTTCTTC.

This clone showed up just a few times. The chain carries TRBV9 and TRBJ1-1; D gene uncertain. V was trimmed by 2 bases and J by 2 bases, leaving 10 bases between them. CDR3 length: 14 amino acids. CDR1 is SGDLS, CDR2 YYNGEE, per germline. The CDR3 bases are TGTGCCAGCAGCGTTCGGGCAGTCAACACTGAAGCTTTCTTT. Translated, it gives CASSVRAVNTEAFF.

J is TRBJ2-1 and V is TRBV5-5; D possibly corresponds to TRBD1 (6 bases). V was cut by 4 bases and J by 9 bases, with 20 bases left in between. This CDR3 comprises 15 residues. The V gene's germline CDR1 is SGHKS and CDR2 YYEKEE (reference sequence). The CDR3 is CASSTQGDIHLEQFF. CDR3 nucleotide sequence: TGTGCCAGCAGCACCCAAGGGGACATCCACCTTGAGCAGTTCTTC.

This sequence joins TRBV28 and TRBJ1-1; a weak D match, TRBD1 (6 bases). Deletions cut 7 bases from V and 6 bases from J, with 18 bases between. The CDR3 covers 14 residues. Germline values: CDR1 MDHEN, CDR2 SYDVKM. CDR3 coding DNA: TGTGCCAGCATATATGGGGGCCCGGCCGCTGAAGCTTTCTTT. This sequence encodes CASIYGGPAAEAFF.

The sample holds a few counts of this clone. The gene calls are TRBV5-1 and TRBJ1-2; 7 bases fit TRBD1. The germline CDR1 and CDR2 sequences are SGHRS and YFSETQ. V was pared by 1 base and J by 0 bases, with 6 bases of the junction left unmatched. The CDR3 contains 16 residues. CDR3 amino acids: CASSLLRGPANYGYTF. The CDR3 DNA follows: TGCGCCAGCAGCTTGTTAAGGGGGCCAGCTAACTATGGCTACACCTTC.

The rearrangement uses TRBV10-3 and TRBJ2-3; TRBD1 might be the D (6 bases). V was cut by 3 bases and J by 5 bases, with 12 bases left in between. The germline V gene encodes CDR1 ENHRY and CDR2 SYGVKD. CDR3 length equals 14 residues. Here the CDR3 reads CAISDQQGGDTQYF. Written as DNA, the CDR3 is TGTGCCATCAGTGATCAACAGGGTGGAGATACGCAGTATTTT.

The chain combines TRBV19 with TRBJ1-1; D may be TRBD1 (6 bases). Between the trimmed V and J ends, which lost 4 bases and 0 bases, there was a span of 15 bases. There are 16 residues in the CDR3. Germline CDR1 is LNHDA and CDR2 is SQIVND (reference sequence). The CDR3: CASSTTGSQLNTEAFF. In DNA, the CDR3 is TGTGCCAGTAGTACAACAGGGTCACAGTTGAACACTGAAGCTTTCTTT.

This clone was seen a single time. The CDR3 region has the DNA TGCGCCAGCAGCTTGGATGGGGGCGGAGGCAATCAGCCCCAGCATTTT. It codes for CASSLDGGGGNQPQHF. The chain employs TRBV5-1 and TRBJ1-5; TRBD1 is a possible D gene (6 bases). Germline V CDR1 and CDR2: SGHRS, YFSETQ. Trimming stripped 0 bases from V and 2 bases from J, with 12 bases between. The CDR3 contains 16 residues.

The J gene is TRBJ2-5, the V gene TRBV10-3; 7 bases line up with TRBD2. Germline trimming cut 2 bases from V and 4 bases from J; bases unmatched to any gene: 4. CDR3 length: 14 residues. Per the germline V gene, CDR1 is ENHRY and CDR2 is SYGVKD. CDR3 residues: CAISEGGEGETQYF. The CDR3 region has the DNA TGTGCCATCAGTGAGGGGGGGGAAGGAGAGACCCAGTACTTC.

The chain couples TRBV5-1 to TRBJ1-4; 7 nucleotides align to TRBD1. Germline-derived CDR1 and CDR2 are SGHRS and YFSETQ. After removal of 0 bases from V and 8 bases from J, the junction contained 7 bases not matched to a gene. This CDR3 is built from 15 residues. The CDR3 region is CASSLEGAREEKLFF. CDR3 sequence (DNA): TGCGCCAGCAGCTTGGAGGGGGCGCGAGAGGAAAAACTGTTTTTT.

This chain connects TRBV12-5 to TRBJ2-3, with 7 positions matching TRBD2. In germline, CDR1 is LGHNT, CDR2 FRNRAP. V dropped 0 bases and J dropped 2; count of bases not matched to a gene: 14. The CDR3 contains 19 residues. The CDR3 sequence is CASGLVRDGRSGPTDTQYF. The CDR3 coding sequence is TGTGCTAGTGGTTTGGTACGGGACGGGAGGTCCGGGCCCACAGATACGCAGTATTTT.

The V and J genes are TRBV11-3 and TRBJ2-4, with D possibly matching TRBD2 (5 bases). Germline CDR1 SGHNT, CDR2 YENEEA. V lost 1 base and J 5 bases, leaving 18 bases between the germline ends. This CDR3 has 17 residues. The CDR3: CASSLVSSGVGENIQYF. CDR3 DNA: TGTGCCAGCAGCTTAGTGAGCTCCGGGGTGGGTGAAAACATTCAGTACTTC. Filled out from reference TRBV11-3 and TRBJ2-4, the complete variable domain reads EAGVVQSPRYKIIEKKQPVAFWCNPISGHNTLYWYLQNLGQGPELLIRYENEEAVDDSQLPKDRFSAERLKGVDSTLKIQPAELGDSAVYLCASSLVSSGVGENIQYFGAGTRLSVL.

This chain links TRBV28 with TRBJ1-5, with TRBD1 matching over 7 bases. The CDR3 covers 17 residues. CDR1 and CDR2 (germline): MDHEN, SYDVKM. Losses at the gene ends were 6 bases for V and 7 bases for J; bases not matched to a gene: 18. The CDR3 DNA reads TGTGCCAGCAGGACACCTTCAGGGGGAGGGACCTGGCAGCCCCAGCATTTT. As protein: CASRTPSGGGTWQPQHF.

V gene TRBV7-9 combines with J gene TRBJ1-2; possible D gene TRBD1, 5 bases. Trimming left V 5 bases short and J 4 bases short, with 11 bases between. Per germline, CDR1 SEHNR and CDR2 FQNEAQ (reference sequence). This CDR3 contains 13 residues. For the CDR3, the DNA is TGTGCCAGCAGCCCCACAGGAATCTATGGCTACACCTTC. This sequence encodes CASSPTGIYGYTF.

This clone was seen once. V is TRBV5-8 and J is TRBJ2-1; 8 bases fit TRBD2. The CDR3 length is 13 residues. V shed 2 bases, J shed 6 bases, and the junction held 1 base outside the gene matches. In germline, CDR1 is SGHTS, CDR2 YDEGEE. CDR3 sequence (DNA): TGTGCCAGCAGCTTAACTAGCGGCAATGAGCAGTTCTTC. Its protein is CASSLTSGNEQFF.

The J gene is TRBJ1-3, the V gene TRBV7-2, with D perhaps TRBD1 (6 bases). This CDR3 spans 17 amino acids. Germline V gene lookup returns CDR1 SGHTA and CDR2 FQGNSA. V shed 1 base and J shed 1 base, with 14 bases lying between them. The CDR3 region has the DNA TGTGCCAGCAGCTTAGGGGTGGGGGGGGCTTCTGGAAACACCATATATTTT. Its protein is CASSLGVGGASGNTIYF. Together with reference TRBV7-2 and TRBJ1-3, the CDR3 gives the full variable domain: GAGVSQSPSNKVTEKGKDVELRCDPISGHTALYWYRQSLGQGLEFLIYFQGNSAPDKSGLPSDRFSAERTGGSVSTLTIQRTQQEDSAVYLCASSLGVGGASGNTIYFGEGSWLTVV.

This clone was detected a few times. The CDR3 coding sequence is TGTGCCAGCAGCTCGGACAGGAACACCGGGGAGCTGTTTTTT. This sequence encodes CASSSDRNTGELFF. J is TRBJ2-2 and V is TRBV7-9; perhaps TRBD1 as D (6 bases). Germline V CDR1 and CDR2: SEHNR, FQNEAQ (reference sequence). CDR3 size: 14 residues. Trimming took 4 bases from V and 1 from J, leaving 7 bases between them.

CDR3 bases: TGTGCCAGCAGCTGGCAGGGGTCCACCGGGGAGCTGTTTTTT. Translation: CASSWQGSTGELFF. This rearrangement joins TRBV7-2 to TRBJ2-2; D perhaps matches TRBD1 (6 bases). V was cut by 4 bases and J by 4 bases, with 10 bases left in between. This CDR3 is 14 amino acids long. CDR1 SGHTA and CDR2 FQGNSA come from the germline V gene.

This rearrangement joins TRBV19 to TRBJ1-4; possibly TRBD1 for D (5 bases). CDR3 size: 12 residues. V was shortened by 9 bases and J by 8 bases, with 13 bases between the two germline ends. CDR1 and CDR2 (germline): LNHDA, SQIVND (reference sequence). The CDR3 sequence: CASTDIPEKLFF. The DNA of the CDR3 is TGTGCCAGCACGGACATCCCGGAAAAACTGTTTTTT. Full variable domain (missing parts from reference TRBV19 and TRBJ1-4): DGGITQSPKYLFRKEGQNVTLSCEQNLNHDAMYWYRQDPGQGLRLIYYSQIVNDFQKGDIAEGYSVSREKKESFPLTVTSAQKNPTAFYLCASTDIPEKLFFGSGTQLSVL.

The chain combines TRBV5-1 with TRBJ2-4, with D possibly being TRBD2 (6 bases). V shed 4 bases and J shed 1 base, with 12 bases lying between them. The CDR3 is 15 amino acids. Germline V lookup: CDR1 SGHRS, CDR2 YFSETQ. The CDR3 here is CASSPGGEAKNIQYF. The CDR3 DNA reads TGCGCCAGCAGCCCCGGGGGAGAGGCCAAAAACATTCAGTACTTC.

The CDR3 bases are TGTGCCAGCAGTTACAGCGGGAGGCACTACGAGCAGTACTTC. Amino acid sequence: CASSYSGRHYEQYF. The chain has TRBV6-6 and TRBJ2-7; 9 nucleotides line up with TRBD2. Germline V CDR1 and CDR2: MNHNY, SVGAGI (reference sequence). The CDR3 contains 14 residues. The J segment lost 3 bases and the V segment lost 2 bases, leaving 2 bases of the junction unmatched.

The V call is TRBV4-3, the J call TRBJ2-2, with 12 positions matching TRBD2. V shed 0 bases and J 8 bases; nucleotides not matched to a gene: 7. The length of the CDR3 is 17 residues. CDR1 is LGHNA and CDR2 is YSLEER in the germline V gene. CDR3 sequence: CASSQELAGGPSGELFF. The CDR3 DNA is TGCGCCAGCAGCCAAGAGCTAGCGGGGGGGCCTTCGGGGGAGCTGTTTTTT.

The rearrangement joins TRBV5-1 to TRBJ2-7; D perhaps matches TRBD1 (6 bases). This CDR3 is built from 12 residues. V was trimmed by 4 bases and J by 3 bases, leaving 8 bases between them. Germline CDR1 SGHRS, CDR2 YFSETQ. CDR3 bases: TGCGCCAGCAGCCAGGGGAACTACGAGCAGTACTTC. Its translation: CASSQGNYEQYF.

The chain links TRBV12-5 to TRBJ1-6; 8 bases are shared with TRBD1. Germline V gene lookup returns CDR1 LGHNT and CDR2 FRNRAP. V dropped 5 bases and J dropped 8; count of bases not matched to a gene: 5. This CDR3 has 14 amino acids. The CDR3 loop is CASGIQGGDSPLHF. The DNA for the CDR3 is TGTGCTAGTGGTATACAGGGGGGGGATTCACCCCTCCACTTT.

This clone was detected once. The J gene is TRBJ2-3, the V gene TRBV21-1; the D call of TRBD2 is as the table states it, not checked on the DNA. TRBV21-1 is a pseudogene segment. This CDR3 is 18 amino acids long. The DNA of the CDR3 is TGTGCCAGCAGCAAAAGAGCGGGGAGAGGGCCTAGCACAGATACGCAGTATTTT. Translated: CASSKRAGRGPSTDTQYF.

About this clone: Compared with germline, one end of the junction differs, possibly owing to a read error. CDR3 coding DNA: TGTGCTAGCAGCTTAGGCGTCAAAGAGACCCAGTACTTC. Amino acid sequence: CASSLGVKETQYF. The chain links TRBV7-7 to TRBJ2-5; D ambiguous. This CDR3 contains 13 residues. Germline CDR1 SSHAT, CDR2 FNYEAQ (reference sequence).

The chain recombines TRBV19 with TRBJ2-1; no definite D call. V was clipped by 0 bases and J by 0 bases, with 12 bases between them. The germline V gene encodes CDR1 LNHDA and CDR2 SQIVND (reference sequence). The CDR3 has 17 amino acids. CDR3 sequence (DNA): TGTGCCAGTAGTATAGAAGGCGGCCGGAGCTCCTACAATGAGCAGTTCTTC. Protein: CASSIEGGRSSYNEQFF.